These 23 T cell receptor beta chains were sequenced from one sample in a study of tumor and adjacent non-tumor tissue in lung cancer (dated by TCRdb to between 2018 and 2020). Receptor amplification or capture employed multiplex PCR. Instrument on record: Illumina HiSeq 2500. TCRbeta libraries were built by three rounds of nested PCR using primers (Table S4), following protocols modified from ARM-PCR. The public reads were reanalyzed by TCRdb: fastp trimming at Q25, MiXCR alignment, in-frame beta chains only. For every CDR3 protein sequence, its rows merge into one entry that carries the most common genes and DNA. The sample includes 120,000 to 150,000 distinct CDR3 sequences, with about 71% observed a single time. Together, the top ten hold 15% to 20% of the sample. RNA was isolated from bulk, unsorted tissue, and RNA quality was assessed with a NanoDrop ND-1000 and an Agilent 2100. What was sequenced was lung tumor tissue. Every receptor here comes from a man aged 60 to 75 with small cell lung cancer.

Concerning this clonotype itself: A junction end diverges from the germline sequence, so it may reflect a read error. The chain is built from TRBV11-2 and TRBJ2-1; D not resolved. The CDR3 contains 11 residues. Germline CDR1 SGHAT, CDR2 FQNNGV. The CDR3: CASSSVLQQFF. CDR3 nucleotides: TGTGCAAGCAGCTCTGTACTCCAGCAGTTCTTC. Based on the CDR3 plus reference TRBV11-2 and TRBJ2-1, the full variable domain is EAGVAQSPRYKIIEKRQSVAFWCNPISGHATLYWYQQILGQGPKLLIQFQNNGVVDDSQLPKDRFSAERLKGVDSTLKIQPAKLEDSAVYLCASSSVLQQFFGPGTRLTVL.

The chain carries TRBV14 and TRBJ2-5; weak D call: TRBD1 (5 bases). V lost 4 bases and J lost 1, with 16 bases in between. Germline V gene data show CDR1 as SGHDN and CDR2 as FVKESK. This CDR3 contains 16 residues. The CDR3 reads CASSLGRDSSQETQYF. The CDR3 DNA reads TGTGCCAGCAGCCTGGGAAGAGACAGTAGCCAAGAGACCCAGTACTTC.

A note on this clonotype: Since the CDR3 does not end with the conserved phenylalanine or tryptophan, this likely comes from a read error. This chain links TRBV12-3 or TRBV12-4 with TRBJ1-1; no clear D gene. This CDR3 region has 15 residues. V was shortened by 2 bases and J by 6 bases, with 16 bases between the two germline ends. The CDR3 spells CASSLYRAGNAEAFI. The CDR3 DNA reads as TGTGCCAGCAGTTTATATCGGGCAGGCAACGCTGAAGCTTTCATT.

This chain uses TRBV5-6 with TRBJ1-1; 7 bases are a match to TRBD1. From germline, CDR1 is SGHDT and CDR2 YYEEEE. This CDR3 spans 17 amino acids. V shed 6 bases and J 1 base; nucleotides not matched to a gene: 15. CDR3 DNA sequence: TGTGCCAGCACCCAATTGAGGGGGCTGAAATGGAACACTGAAGCTTTCTTT. Its translation is CASTQLRGLKWNTEAFF.

A remark on this clonotype: Lacking the conserved final phenylalanine or tryptophan, this CDR3 likely reflects a read error. This rearrangement joins TRBV6-2 or TRBV6-3 to TRBJ2-1; 8 bases are a match to TRBD2. Per germline, CDR1 MNHEY and CDR2 SVGEGT. The CDR3 consists of 14 residues. In nucleotides, the CDR3 is TGTACCAGCGGGAGCCAGGGAAAGGGTTATGAGCAGTTCCTC. The encoded protein is CTSGSQGKGYEQFL.

In this sample, this clonotype turned up many times. The J gene is TRBJ1-5, the V gene TRBV6-6, with 7 nucleotides matching TRBD1. The CDR3 loop spans 16 amino acids. Germline V lookup: CDR1 MNHNY, CDR2 SVGAGI (reference sequence). The junction had 7 bases not matched to a gene; V was cut back by 5 bases and J by 0 bases. The CDR3 region is CASSTLQGGSNQPQHF. CDR3 sequence (DNA): TGTGCCAGCAGTACGCTGCAGGGGGGTAGCAATCAGCCCCAGCATTTT.

A word on this clonotype: Since no conserved phenylalanine or tryptophan closes the CDR3, a read error is the likely cause. The V and J genes are TRBV6-5 and TRBJ2-7, with D perhaps TRBD2 (7 bases). Germline CDR1 reads MNHEY; CDR2 reads SVGAGI. The CDR3 contains 15 residues. CDR3 nucleotides: TGTGCCAGCAAGGGGGGGCTAGCGCCAGGCTACGGGCAGTACATC. It specifies CASKGGLAPGYGQYI.

As to this clonotype: A read error may explain this, as a much larger clone is one base away. The rearrangement uses TRBV12-3 or TRBV12-4 and TRBJ2-7, with TRBD2 matching 9 bases. There are 15 residues in the CDR3. Trimming took 5 bases from V and 4 from J; bases not matched to a gene: 9. DNA of the CDR3: TGTGCCAGCAGTCCCTTAGCGGGGGTGGAGTACGAGCAGTACTTC. Translating it yields CASSPLAGVEYEQYF.

This clonotype was picked up many times. The rearrangement links TRBV4-1 to TRBJ2-7; TRBD2 is a possible D gene (6 bases). Germline V gene data show CDR1 as MGHRA and CDR2 as YSYEKL. This CDR3 has 15 residues. The ends were cut back, 0 bases at V and 10 bases at J, with 19 bases in the middle. CDR3: CASSQELTGTRQQYF. CDR3 nucleotides: TGCGCCAGCAGCCAAGAGCTAACGGGGACTCGCCAACAGTACTTC.

The J gene is TRBJ2-7, the V gene TRBV28; 7 positions match TRBD2. The V segment lost 5 bases and the J segment 5 bases; nucleotides outside the gene matches: 12. There are 15 residues in the CDR3. The germline CDR1 and CDR2 sequences are MDHEN and SYDVKM. Written as DNA, the CDR3 is TGTGCCAGCAGTCGAGGGACTATCGCGGCCCACGAGCAGTACTTC. This translates into CASSRGTIAAHEQYF.

Remarks on this clonotype: The germline gene is not matched at one end of the junction; a read error may be the cause. This chain connects TRBV20-1 to TRBJ1-2, with 9 bases that match TRBD1. This CDR3 has 14 amino acids. CDR1 and CDR2 (germline): DFQATT, SNEGSKA (reference sequence). The CDR3: CNASDVTGGFGYTF. DNA for the CDR3: TGCAATGCTAGCGACGTTACAGGGGGCTTTGGCTACACCTTC.

To note about this clonotype: Mismatch with germline at one junction end may stem from a read error. The gene calls are TRBV7-9 and TRBJ2-3, with D possibly called TRBD1 or TRBD2 (5 bases each). This CDR3 region has 13 residues. Germline values: CDR1 SEHNR, CDR2 FQNEAQ (reference sequence). The CDR3 nucleotides read TGTGCCAGCAGCTTAGACGGGGCAGATATGCAGTATTTT. Translation gives CASSLDGADMQYF.

Comment on this clonotype: The junction and the germline gene differ at one end; a read error may be behind it. V and J are TRBV5-1 and TRBJ2-1; D possibly corresponds to TRBD1 (5 bases). This CDR3 has 14 residues. Germline CDR1 and CDR2: SGHRS and YFSETQ. Written as DNA, the CDR3 is TGCGCCAGCAGCTTAGGGGCAGGGCGTGGTGAGCAATTCTTC. This codes for CASSLGAGRGEQFF.

The genes are TRBV7-8 and TRBJ1-1; D remains ambiguous. CDR3 length: 13 residues. Germline lookup yields CDR1 SGHVS and CDR2 FQNEAQ. Trimming left V 5 bases short and J 6 bases short, with 13 bases between. In DNA, the CDR3 is TGTGCCAGCAGCGGGAGGGAGAGCGCTGAAGCTTTCTTT. As protein: CASSGRESAEAFF.

This clonotype was counted between two and nine times. The CDR3 here is CAWSVQGVGNQPQHF. The CDR3 DNA reads TGTGCCTGGAGTGTACAAGGGGTAGGGAATCAGCCCCAGCATTTT. The chain has TRBV30 and TRBJ1-5, with a tentative D call TRBD1 (5 bases). CDR3 length equals 15 residues. Trimming shortened V by 0 bases and J by 4 bases, and 13 bases separated the two germline ends. From germline, CDR1 is GTSNPN and CDR2 SVGIG (reference sequence).

As concerns this clonotype: The junction departs from the called germline gene at one end, perhaps through a read error. This chain joins TRBV11-3 and TRBJ2-1; 11 bases agree with TRBD2. The CDR3 contains 17 residues. Germline CDR1 SGHNT, CDR2 YENEEA. The CDR3 sequence: CASNSGVAGGPYNVQFF. The CDR3 DNA reads as TGTGCCAGCAACTCGGGAGTAGCGGGAGGGCCCTACAATGTGCAGTTCTTC. Based on the CDR3 plus reference TRBV11-3 and TRBJ2-1, the full variable domain is EAGVVQSPRYKIIEKKQPVAFWCNPISGHNTLYWYLQNLGQGPELLIRYENEEAVDDSQLPKDRFSAERLKGVDSTLKIQPAELGDSAVYLCASNSGVAGGPYNVQFFGPGTRLTVL.

To note about this clonotype: One junction end does not reproduce the germline sequence, and a read error may be involved. Here the CDR3 DNA reads TGTGCCAGCACCTTAGAAGGCAGGGTTTTTAACACTGAAGCTTTCTTT. It codes for CASTLEGRVFNTEAFF. The chain couples TRBV7-8 to TRBJ1-1, with D possibly matching TRBD1 (5 bases). CDR3 length equals 16 residues. Germline assignment: CDR1 SGHVS and CDR2 FQNEAQ.

This clonotype appeared many times. V and J are TRBV6-5 and TRBJ2-1; 8 bases agree with TRBD1. With V trimmed by 6 bases and J by 5 bases, 15 bases remained unmatched. The CDR3 runs 17 residues. Germline V CDR1 and CDR2: MNHEY, SVGAGI. The CDR3 DNA reads as TGTGCCAGCAGACCTTCTCCATCTTCGGACAGGGACAATGAGCAGTTCTTC. It specifies CASRPSPSSDRDNEQFF.

This clonotype was counted once. A junction boundary mismatches the germline segment, possibly from a read error. The gene calls are TRBV11-3 and TRBJ2-2; the D gene is possibly TRBD2 (6 bases). Germline V gene data show CDR1 as SGHNT and CDR2 as YENEEA. This CDR3 has 17 residues. In DNA, the CDR3 is TGTGCCAGCAGCCCTCATCGGGGGTCTGGTTTGGGCGGGGAGATGTTTTTT. Its protein product is CASSPHRGSGLGGEMFF.

The V call is TRBV6-2 or TRBV6-3, the J call TRBJ1-5; 9 bases line up with TRBD1. After removal of 4 bases from V and 7 bases from J, the junction contained 5 bases not matched to a gene. From germline, CDR1 is MNHEY and CDR2 SVGEGT. This CDR3 has 14 amino acids. CDR3 residues: CASSSGQGVQPQHF. The CDR3 coding sequence is TGTGCCAGCAGTTCGGGACAGGGAGTACAGCCCCAGCATTTT.

There are many counts of this clonotype. The chain employs TRBV6-5 and TRBJ2-1; D assignment may be TRBD1 or TRBD2 (5 bases each). In germline, CDR1 is MNHEY, CDR2 SVGAGI. The V and J ends lost 2 bases and 7 bases respectively, with 9 bases between them. CDR3 length: 13 amino acids. The CDR3 bases are TGTGCCAGCAGTTACCCGGGACGGAATGAGCAGTTCTTC. Translated: CASSYPGRNEQFF.

Of note for this clonotype: This may come from a read error, since a much larger clone is one base off. Lacking the conserved final phenylalanine or tryptophan, this CDR3 likely reflects a read error. This chain connects TRBV12-3 or TRBV12-4 to TRBJ1-1, with a tentative D call TRBD1 (6 bases). This CDR3 has 12 residues. V shed 3 bases and J shed 8 bases, with 10 bases lying between them. The CDR3 loop reads CASSFSRGEAFI. CDR3 sequence (DNA): TGTGCCAGCAGTTTCTCGAGGGGGGAAGCTTTCATT.

This clonotype has a count of ten or more. The CDR3 DNA reads TGCAGTGCTAGAGAGACTAATCAGCCCCAGCATTTT. Amino acids: CSARETNQPQHF. This sequence joins TRBV20-1 and TRBJ1-5; D is ambiguous. This CDR3 is 12 amino acids long. V dropped 0 bases and J dropped 4 bases, with 4 bases sitting between them. Germline CDR1 and CDR2: DFQATT and SNEGSKA (reference sequence).